The clone carrying this TCR beta chain was recorded at least ten times. MiXCR was run by TCRdb on the RT-PCR reads, yielding one entry per CDR3 protein. The top ten hold roughly 3.9% of the sample, which has 550,000 to 750,000 distinct CDR3 sequences, 11% to 15% seen once. The sequenced sample was memory CD4+ T cells from blood. This clonotype originated in a female donor in good health, serving as a healthy control.

The CDR3 protein is CSAVLAGRTGELFF. CDR3 nucleotides: TGCAGTGCTGTCCTAGCGGGAAGGACCGGGGAGCTGTTTTTT. This chain joins TRBV20-1 and TRBJ2-2; 9 bases are a match to TRBD2. The V gene end was trimmed by 5 bases and the J gene end by 5 bases; junction bases not matched to a gene: 6. There are 14 residues in the CDR3. Germline V gene sequence: CDR1 DFQATT, CDR2 SNEGSKA (reference sequence).